The TCR beta chain described here comes from a study of T cells after somatic rescue of genetic block. Only in-frame clones appear in the TCRdb table, and some are missing; sequencing was by immunoSEQ multiplex PCR. The sample shows 12,000 or so clones, around 84% of them seen only once. Trimming left V 3 bases short and J 3 bases short, with 12 bases between. This CDR3 comprises 14 residues. Germline V gene data show CDR1 as SGHAT and CDR2 as FQNNGV. Source material: peripheral blood mononuclear cells (PBMCs). The clonotype was recovered from a boy under 18. J is TRBJ2-7 and V is TRBV11-2; the D is unclear. The CDR3 DNA reads TGTGCCAGCAGCTTCCAGGTTAGGGTCTACGAGCAGTACTTC. Its translation: CASSFQVRVYEQYF.